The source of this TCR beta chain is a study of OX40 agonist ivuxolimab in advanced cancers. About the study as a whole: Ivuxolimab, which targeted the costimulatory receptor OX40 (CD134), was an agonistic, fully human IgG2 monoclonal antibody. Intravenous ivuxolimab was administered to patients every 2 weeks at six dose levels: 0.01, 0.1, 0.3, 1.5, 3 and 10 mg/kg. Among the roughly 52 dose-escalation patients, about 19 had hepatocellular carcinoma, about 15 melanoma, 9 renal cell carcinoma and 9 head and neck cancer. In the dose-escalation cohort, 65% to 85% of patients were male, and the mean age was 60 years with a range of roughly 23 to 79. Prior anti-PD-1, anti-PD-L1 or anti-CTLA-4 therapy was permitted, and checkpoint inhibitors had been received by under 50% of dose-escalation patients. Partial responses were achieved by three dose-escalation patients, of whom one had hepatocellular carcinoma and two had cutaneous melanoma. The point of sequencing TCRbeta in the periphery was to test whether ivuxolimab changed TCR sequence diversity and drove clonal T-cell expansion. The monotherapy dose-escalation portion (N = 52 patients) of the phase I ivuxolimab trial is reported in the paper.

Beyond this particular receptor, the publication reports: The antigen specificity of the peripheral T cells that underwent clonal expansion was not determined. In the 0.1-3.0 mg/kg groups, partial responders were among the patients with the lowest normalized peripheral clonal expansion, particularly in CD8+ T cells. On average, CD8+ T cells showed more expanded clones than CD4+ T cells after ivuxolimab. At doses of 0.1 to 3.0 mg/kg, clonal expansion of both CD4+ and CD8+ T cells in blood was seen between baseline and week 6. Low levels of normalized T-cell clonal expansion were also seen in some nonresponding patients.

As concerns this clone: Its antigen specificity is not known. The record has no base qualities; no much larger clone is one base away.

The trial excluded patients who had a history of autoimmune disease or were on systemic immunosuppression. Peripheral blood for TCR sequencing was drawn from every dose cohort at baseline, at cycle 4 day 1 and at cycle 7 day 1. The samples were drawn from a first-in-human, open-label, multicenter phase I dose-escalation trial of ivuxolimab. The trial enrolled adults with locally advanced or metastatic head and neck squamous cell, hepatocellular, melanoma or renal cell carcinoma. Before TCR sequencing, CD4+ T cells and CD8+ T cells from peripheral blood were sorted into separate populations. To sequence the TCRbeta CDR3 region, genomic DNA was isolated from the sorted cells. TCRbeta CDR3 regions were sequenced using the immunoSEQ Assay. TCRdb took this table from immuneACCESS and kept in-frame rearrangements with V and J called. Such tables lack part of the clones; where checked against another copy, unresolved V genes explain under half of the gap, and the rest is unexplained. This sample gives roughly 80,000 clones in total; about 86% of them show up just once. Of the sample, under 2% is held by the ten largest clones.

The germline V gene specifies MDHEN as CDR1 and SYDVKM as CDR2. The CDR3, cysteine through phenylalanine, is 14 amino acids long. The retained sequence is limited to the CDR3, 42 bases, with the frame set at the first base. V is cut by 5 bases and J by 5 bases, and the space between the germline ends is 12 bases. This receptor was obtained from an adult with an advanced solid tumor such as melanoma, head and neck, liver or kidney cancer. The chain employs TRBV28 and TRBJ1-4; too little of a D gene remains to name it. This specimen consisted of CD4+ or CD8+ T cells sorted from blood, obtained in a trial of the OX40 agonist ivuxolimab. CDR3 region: CASSKHGKNEKLFF. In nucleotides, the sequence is TGTGCCAGCAGTAAACATGGGAAAAATGAAAAACTGTTTTTT.